This T cell receptor beta chain is from a study of OX40 agonist ivuxolimab in advanced cancers. This clone was seen a handful of times. With 0 bases removed from V and 5 bases from J, the gap between germline ends came to 14 bases. The CDR3 runs 16 residues. The germline V gene encodes CDR1 SGHVS and CDR2 FNYEAQ. Blood specimens came from baseline, cycle 4 day 1, and cycle 7 day 1. TCRdb keeps only in-frame clones here, not all; method: immunoSEQ multiplex PCR. The repertoire holds tens of thousands of clones, with around nine tenths as singletons. This sequence was found in an adult with an advanced solid tumor such as melanoma, head and neck, liver or kidney cancer. The chain carries TRBV7-6 and TRBJ2-4; perhaps D is TRBD1 or TRBD2 (6 bases each). The sequences come from CD4+ or CD8+ T cells sorted from blood, collected in a trial of the OX40 agonist ivuxolimab. The DNA of the CDR3 is TGTGCCAGCAGCTTAGCGCCCCTGGGGGGCCAAAACATTCAGTACTTC. Protein sequence: CASSLAPLGGQNIQYF.